This T cell receptor (beta chain) is drawn from a study of OX40 agonist ivuxolimab in advanced cancers. Assay used: immunoSEQ multiplex PCR; TCRdb lists only in-frame clones, some missing. In the table there are about 55,000 clones, 70% to 90% of which are singletons. If patients had autoimmune disease history or systemic immunosuppression, they were excluded. The germline gives CDR1 SGHDT, CDR2 YYEEEE. The V end was cut by 0 bases, the J end by 3 bases, with 9 bases between. This CDR3 is 14 amino acids long. This clone was recorded once. The sample consisted of CD4+ or CD8+ T cells sorted from blood, taken in a trial of the OX40 agonist ivuxolimab. The receptor was isolated from an adult with an advanced solid tumor such as melanoma, head and neck, liver or kidney cancer. V usage is TRBV5-6 and J usage is TRBJ1-1; D gene ambiguous. Written as DNA, the CDR3 is TGTGCCAGCAGCTTGGGTGGTCTGTACACTGAAGCTTTCTTT. It specifies CASSLGGLYTEAFF. Together with reference TRBV5-6 and TRBJ1-1, the CDR3 gives the full variable domain: DAGVTQSPTHLIKTRGQQVTLRCSPKSGHDTVSWYQQALGQGPQFIFQYYEEEERQRGNFPDRFSGHQFPNYSSELNVNALLLGDSALYLCASSLGGLYTEAFFGQGTRLTVV.